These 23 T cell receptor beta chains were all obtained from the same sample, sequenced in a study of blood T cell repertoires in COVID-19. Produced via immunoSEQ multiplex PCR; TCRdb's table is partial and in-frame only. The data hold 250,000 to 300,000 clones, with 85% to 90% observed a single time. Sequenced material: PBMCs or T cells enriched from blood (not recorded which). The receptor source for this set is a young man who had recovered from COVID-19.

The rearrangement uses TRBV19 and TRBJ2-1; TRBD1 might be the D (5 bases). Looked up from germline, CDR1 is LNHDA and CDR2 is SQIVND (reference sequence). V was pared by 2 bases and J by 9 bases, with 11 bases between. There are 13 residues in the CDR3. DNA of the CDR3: TGTGCCAGTAGTATAACAGGATTTAGTGAGCAGTTCTTC. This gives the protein CASSITGFSEQFF.

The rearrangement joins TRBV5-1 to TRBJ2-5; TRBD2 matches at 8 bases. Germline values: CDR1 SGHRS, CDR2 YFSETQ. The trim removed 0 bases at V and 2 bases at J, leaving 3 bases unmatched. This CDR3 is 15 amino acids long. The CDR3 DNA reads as TGCGCCAGCAGCTTGGTAACGGGGGGGCAAGAGACCCAGTACTTC. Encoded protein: CASSLVTGGQETQYF. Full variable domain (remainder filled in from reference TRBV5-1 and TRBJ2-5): KAGVTQTPRYLIKTRGQQVTLSCSPISGHRSVSWYQQTPGQGLQFLFEYFSETQRNKGNFPGRFSGRQFSNSRSEMNVSTLELGDSALYLCASSLVTGGQETQYFGPGTRLLVL.

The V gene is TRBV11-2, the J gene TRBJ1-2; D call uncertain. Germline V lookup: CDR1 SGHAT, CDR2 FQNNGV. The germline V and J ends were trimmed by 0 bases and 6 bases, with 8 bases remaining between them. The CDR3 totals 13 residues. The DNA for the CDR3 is TGTGCCAGCAGCTTAGATCTACTAGATGGCTACACCTTC. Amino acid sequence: CASSLDLLDGYTF.

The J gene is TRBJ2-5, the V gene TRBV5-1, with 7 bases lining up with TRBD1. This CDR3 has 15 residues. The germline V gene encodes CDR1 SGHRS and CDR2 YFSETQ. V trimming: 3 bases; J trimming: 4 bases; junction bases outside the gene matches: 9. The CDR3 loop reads CASSWGQTDRETQYF. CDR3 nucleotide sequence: TGCGCCAGCAGCTGGGGACAGACCGACCGAGAGACCCAGTACTTC.

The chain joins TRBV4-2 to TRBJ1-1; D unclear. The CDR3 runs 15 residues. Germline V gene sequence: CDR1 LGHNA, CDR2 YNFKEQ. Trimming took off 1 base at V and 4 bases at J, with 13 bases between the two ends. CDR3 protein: CASSQGQDWVTEAFF. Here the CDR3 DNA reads TGTGCCAGCAGCCAAGGGCAGGACTGGGTCACTGAAGCTTTCTTT.

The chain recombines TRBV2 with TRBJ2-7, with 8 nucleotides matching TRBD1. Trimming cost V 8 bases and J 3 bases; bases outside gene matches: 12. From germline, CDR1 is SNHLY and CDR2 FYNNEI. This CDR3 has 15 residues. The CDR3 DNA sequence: TGTGCCAGCGGGCCGCGGACAGGGAAAGGCTACGAGCAGTACTTC. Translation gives CASGPRTGKGYEQYF.

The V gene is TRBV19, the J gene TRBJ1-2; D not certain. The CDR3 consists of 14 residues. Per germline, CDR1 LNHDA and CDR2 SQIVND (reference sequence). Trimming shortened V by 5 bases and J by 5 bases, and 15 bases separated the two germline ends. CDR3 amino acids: CASSPTPEGYGYTF. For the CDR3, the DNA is TGTGCCAGTAGTCCGACTCCGGAGGGATATGGCTACACCTTC.

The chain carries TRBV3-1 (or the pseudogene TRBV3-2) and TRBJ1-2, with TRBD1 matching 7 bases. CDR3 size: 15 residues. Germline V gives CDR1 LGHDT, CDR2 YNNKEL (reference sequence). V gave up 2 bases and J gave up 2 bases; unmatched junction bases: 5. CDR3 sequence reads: CASSQSPGQNYGYTF. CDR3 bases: TGTGCCAGCAGCCAATCGCCGGGACAGAACTATGGCTACACCTTC.

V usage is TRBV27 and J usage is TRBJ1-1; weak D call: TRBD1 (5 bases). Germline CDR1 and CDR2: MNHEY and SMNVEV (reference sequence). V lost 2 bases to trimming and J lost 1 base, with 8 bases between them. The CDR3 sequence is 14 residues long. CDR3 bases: TGTGCCAGCAGTTTAGCAGGGTCGAACACTGAAGCTTTCTTT. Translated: CASSLAGSNTEAFF.

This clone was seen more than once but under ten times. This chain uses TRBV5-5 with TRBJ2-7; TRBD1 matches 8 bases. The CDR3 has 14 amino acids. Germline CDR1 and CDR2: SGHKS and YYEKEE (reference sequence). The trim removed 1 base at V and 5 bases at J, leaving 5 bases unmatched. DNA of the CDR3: TGTGCCAGCAGCTTGCCGGGACAGGTTAACGAGCAGTACTTC. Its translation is CASSLPGQVNEQYF.

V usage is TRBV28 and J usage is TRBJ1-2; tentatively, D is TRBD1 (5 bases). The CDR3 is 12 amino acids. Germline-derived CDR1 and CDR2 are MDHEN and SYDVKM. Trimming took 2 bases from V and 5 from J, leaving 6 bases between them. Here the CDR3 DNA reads TGTGCCAGCAGTTTAGCAGGGTATGGCTACACCTTC. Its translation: CASSLAGYGYTF.

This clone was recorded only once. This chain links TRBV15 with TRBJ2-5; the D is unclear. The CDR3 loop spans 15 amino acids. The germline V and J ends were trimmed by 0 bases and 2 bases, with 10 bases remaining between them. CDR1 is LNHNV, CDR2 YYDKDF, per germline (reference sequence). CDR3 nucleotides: TGTGCCACCAGCAGAGATCGCGGAGTACAAGAGACCCAGTACTTC. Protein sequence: CATSRDRGVQETQYF.

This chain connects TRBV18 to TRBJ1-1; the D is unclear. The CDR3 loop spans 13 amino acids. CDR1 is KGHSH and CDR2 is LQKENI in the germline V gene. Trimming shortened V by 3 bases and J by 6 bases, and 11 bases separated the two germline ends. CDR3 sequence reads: CASSPSGRSEAFF. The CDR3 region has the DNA TGTGCCAGCTCACCCTCCGGCAGGTCTGAAGCTTTCTTT.

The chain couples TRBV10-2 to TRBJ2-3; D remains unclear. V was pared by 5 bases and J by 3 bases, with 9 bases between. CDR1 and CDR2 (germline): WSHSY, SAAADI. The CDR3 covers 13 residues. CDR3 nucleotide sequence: TGCGCCAGCAGTCGAGGAATGACAGATACGCAGTATTTT. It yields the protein CASSRGMTDTQYF.

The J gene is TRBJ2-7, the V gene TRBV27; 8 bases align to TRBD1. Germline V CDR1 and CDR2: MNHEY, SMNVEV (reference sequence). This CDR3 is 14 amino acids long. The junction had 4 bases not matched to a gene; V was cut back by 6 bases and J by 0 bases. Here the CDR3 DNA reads TGTGCCAGCAGCGACAGGGGAGGCTCCTACGAGCAGTACTTC. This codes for CASSDRGGSYEQYF.

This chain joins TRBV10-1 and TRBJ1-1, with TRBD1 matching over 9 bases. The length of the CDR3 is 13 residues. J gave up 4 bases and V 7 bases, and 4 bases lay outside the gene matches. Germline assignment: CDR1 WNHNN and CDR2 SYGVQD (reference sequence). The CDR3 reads CASTDRGATEAFF. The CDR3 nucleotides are TGCGCCAGCACCGACAGGGGGGCCACTGAAGCTTTCTTT.

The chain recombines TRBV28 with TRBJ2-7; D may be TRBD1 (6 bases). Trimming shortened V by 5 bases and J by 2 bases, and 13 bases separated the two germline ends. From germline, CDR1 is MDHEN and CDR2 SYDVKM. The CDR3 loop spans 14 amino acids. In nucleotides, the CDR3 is TGTGCCAGCAGTACTTCTGGGGGCCCCTACGAGCAGTACTTC. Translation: CASSTSGGPYEQYF. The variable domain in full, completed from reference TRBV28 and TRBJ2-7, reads DVKVTQSSRYLVKRTGEKVFLECVQDMDHENMFWYRQDPGLGLRLIYFSYDVKMKEKGDIPEGYSVSREKKERFSLILESASTNQTSMYLCASSTSGGPYEQYFGPGTRLTVT.

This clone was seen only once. The CDR3 protein is CASSEDGGSNQPQHF. In DNA form, the CDR3 reads TGTGCCAGCAGTGAAGATGGCGGGAGCAATCAGCCCCAGCATTTT. This sequence joins TRBV6-1 and TRBJ1-5; D not resolved. V was pared by 1 base and J by 1 base, with 8 bases between. The CDR3 is made up of 15 amino acids. The germline gives CDR1 MNHNS, CDR2 SASEGT.

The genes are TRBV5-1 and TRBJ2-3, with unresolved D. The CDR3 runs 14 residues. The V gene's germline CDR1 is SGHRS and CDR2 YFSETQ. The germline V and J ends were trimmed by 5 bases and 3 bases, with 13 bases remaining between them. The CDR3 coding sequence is TGCGCCAGCAGTCAAGGTAGCTTAACAGATACGCAGTATTTT. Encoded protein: CASSQGSLTDTQYF.

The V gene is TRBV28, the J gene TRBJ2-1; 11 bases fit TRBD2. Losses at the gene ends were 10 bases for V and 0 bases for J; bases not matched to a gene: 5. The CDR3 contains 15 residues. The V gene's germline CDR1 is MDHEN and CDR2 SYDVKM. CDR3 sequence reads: CATRLAGGSYNEQFF. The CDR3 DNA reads TGTGCCACCCGCCTAGCGGGGGGCTCCTACAATGAGCAGTTCTTC.

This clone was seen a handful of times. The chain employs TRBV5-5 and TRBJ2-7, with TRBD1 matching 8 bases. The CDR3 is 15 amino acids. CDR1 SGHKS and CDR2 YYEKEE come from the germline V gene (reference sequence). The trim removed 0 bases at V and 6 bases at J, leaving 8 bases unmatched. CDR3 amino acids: CASSLAGQGASEQYF. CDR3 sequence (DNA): TGTGCCAGCAGCTTGGCCGGGCAGGGGGCGTCCGAGCAGTACTTC.

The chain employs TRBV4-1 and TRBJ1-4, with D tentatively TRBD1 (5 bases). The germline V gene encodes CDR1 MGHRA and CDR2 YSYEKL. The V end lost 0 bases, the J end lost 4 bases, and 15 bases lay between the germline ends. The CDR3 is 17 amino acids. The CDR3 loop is CASSQDRSGELNEKLFF. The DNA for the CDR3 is TGCGCCAGCAGCCAAGATCGGTCGGGGGAACTTAATGAAAAACTGTTTTTT.

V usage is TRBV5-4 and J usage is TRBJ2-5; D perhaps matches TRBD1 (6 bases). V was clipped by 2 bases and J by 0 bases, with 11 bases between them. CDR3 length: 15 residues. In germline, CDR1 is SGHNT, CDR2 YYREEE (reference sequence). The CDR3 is CASSFNRAYQETQYF. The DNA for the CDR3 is TGTGCCAGCAGCTTTAACAGGGCCTACCAAGAGACCCAGTACTTC.